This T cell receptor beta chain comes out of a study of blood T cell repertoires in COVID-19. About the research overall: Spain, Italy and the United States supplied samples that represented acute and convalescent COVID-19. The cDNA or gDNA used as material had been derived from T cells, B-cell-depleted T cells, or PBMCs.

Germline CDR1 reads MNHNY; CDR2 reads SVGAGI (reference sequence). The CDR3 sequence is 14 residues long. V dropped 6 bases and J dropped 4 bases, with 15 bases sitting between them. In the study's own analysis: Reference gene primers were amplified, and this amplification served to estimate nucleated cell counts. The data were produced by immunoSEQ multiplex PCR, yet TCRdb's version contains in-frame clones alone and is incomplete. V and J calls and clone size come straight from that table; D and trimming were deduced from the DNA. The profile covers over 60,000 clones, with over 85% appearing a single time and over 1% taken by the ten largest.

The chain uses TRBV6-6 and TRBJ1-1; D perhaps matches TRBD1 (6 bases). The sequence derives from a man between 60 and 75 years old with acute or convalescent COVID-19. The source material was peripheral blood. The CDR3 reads CASSQTGSGTEAFF. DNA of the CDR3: TGTGCCAGCAGCCAGACAGGCAGCGGCACTGAAGCTTTCTTT.